These T cell receptor beta chains were read from a single sample in a study of blood T cell repertoires in COVID-19. Clones were read by immunoSEQ multiplex PCR, and TCRdb kept only the in-frame ones, dropping some. The sample contains approximately 260,000 clones, 70% to 90% of which appear only once. The sample was peripheral blood. These TCRs come from a woman aged 40-49 years with acute or convalescent COVID-19. Each CDR3 is given with its conserved first and last residue. A D gene is named only where the DNA matches it firmly. Not all rows give a size; the values are once, few, many and, for expanded clones, a class.

J | size | V | D | CDR3 | DNA
TRBJ1-1 | NA | TRBV30 | NA | CAWSGGQNTEAFF | TGTGCCTGGAGTGGGGGACAGAACACTGAAGCTTTCTTT
TRBJ2-1 | once | TRBV4-1 | TRBD1 | CASRKVGTGGNEQFF | TGCGCCAGCAGAAAAGTCGGGACAGGGGGCAATGAGCAGTTCTTC
TRBJ2-4 | NA | TRBV2 | NA | CASSEIGSFSGANIQYF | TGTGCCAGCAGTGAAATCGGTAGCTTCTCCGGTGCAAACATTCAGTACTTC
TRBJ2-3 | NA | TRBV4-1 | TRBD1 | CASSQDPGGDTQYF | TGCGCCAGCAGCCAAGACCCAGGGGGAGATACGCAGTATTTT
TRBJ1-1 | NA | TRBV5-1 | NA | CASSLGHLNTEAFF | TGCGCCAGCAGCTTGGGACACCTGAACACTGAAGCTTTCTTT
TRBJ1-1 | NA | TRBV3-1/TRBV3-2 | TRBD1 | CASSTRQGVEAFF | TGTGCCAGCAGCACTCGACAGGGGGTAGAAGCTTTCTTT
TRBJ1-2 | NA | TRBV30 | TRBD1 | CAWAGTGAWGYTF | TGTGCCTGGGCGGGGACAGGGGCTTGGGGCTACACCTTC
TRBJ2-2 | NA | TRBV3-1/TRBV3-2 | NA | CASSLQGGVDTGELFF | TGTGCCAGCAGCCTCCAAGGAGGCGTTGACACCGGGGAGCTGTTTTTT
TRBJ1-1 | NA | TRBV19 | NA | CASRQIGGTEAFF | TGTGCCAGTAGACAAATTGGGGGGACTGAAGCTTTCTTT
TRBJ1-3 | NA | TRBV5-6 | TRBD1 | CASSFTGAGNTIYF | TGTGCCAGCAGCTTTACAGGGGCTGGAAACACCATATATTTT
TRBJ2-1 | NA | TRBV5-1 | NA | CASSSRGGLNEQFF | TGCGCCAGCAGCTCACGCGGGGGCCTCAATGAGCAGTTCTTC
TRBJ1-5 | NA | TRBV2 | NA | CASAGSSNQPQHF | TGTGCCAGCGCAGGTTCGAGCAATCAGCCCCAGCATTTT
TRBJ1-2 | NA | TRBV5-1 | TRBD1 | CASSLPGQLGYTF | TGCGCCAGCAGCTTGCCGGGACAGTTAGGCTACACCTTC
TRBJ2-1 | NA | TRBV7-7 | TRBD2 | CASSLGLAGHEQFF | TGTGCCAGCAGCTTAGGGCTAGCGGGACATGAGCAGTTCTTC
TRBJ1-1 | NA | TRBV12-3/TRBV12-4 | NA | CASSLRGNTEAFF | TGTGCCAGCAGTTTAAGGGGGAACACTGAAGCTTTCTTT
TRBJ1-1 | NA | TRBV14 | TRBD1 | CASTPGGTRNTEAFF | TGTGCCAGTACCCCAGGGGGGACTAGGAACACTGAAGCTTTCTTT
TRBJ1-2 | NA | TRBV6-1 | NA | CASGTSGEGYTF | TGTGCCAGCGGGACCTCGGGGGAAGGCTACACCTTC
TRBJ2-3 | NA | TRBV5-1 | TRBD2 | CASSASGTSGKFTDTQYF | TGCGCCAGCAGCGCCTCCGGGACTAGCGGAAAATTCACAGATACGCAGTATTTT
TRBJ1-6 | NA | TRBV30 | TRBD1 | CAWSLPGQGGTPLHF | TGTGCCTGGAGTCTGCCGGGACAGGGGGGAACACCCCTCCACTTT
TRBJ1-4 | once | TRBV24-1 | NA | CATSDQDRELFF | TGTGCCACCAGTGATCAAGACAGAGAACTGTTTTTT
TRBJ2-2 | NA | TRBV3-1/TRBV3-2 | NA | CASSQEGGTGELFF | TGTGCCAGCAGCCAAGAAGGGGGCACCGGGGAGCTGTTTTTT
TRBJ2-1 | NA | TRBV11-3 | NA | CASSLGAPDNEQFF | TGTGCCAGCAGCTTAGGGGCGCCCGACAATGAGCAGTTCTTC
TRBJ1-1 | NA | TRBV11-2 | TRBD1 | CASSSSGGVGTEAFF | TGTGCCAGCAGCTCCTCAGGGGGCGTCGGCACTGAAGCTTTCTTT
TRBJ2-3 | NA | TRBV18 | TRBD2 | CASSPRSGGFTDTQYF | TGTGCCAGCTCACCACGAAGCGGGGGCTTCACAGATACGCAGTATTTT
TRBJ2-1 | NA | TRBV7-9 | TRBD1 | CASTGGQNNEQFF | TGTGCCAGCACAGGGGGACAGAACAATGAGCAGTTCTTC
TRBJ2-1 | NA | TRBV7-3 | TRBD1 | CASSLNSGQGYNEQFF | TGTGCCAGCAGCTTAAACTCCGGACAGGGCTACAATGAGCAGTTCTTC
TRBJ2-3 | once | TRBV9 | TRBD2 | CASSVGTSPSTDTQYF | TGTGCCAGCAGCGTAGGGACTAGCCCTAGCACAGATACGCAGTATTTT
TRBJ2-1 | NA | TRBV18 | NA | CASSPRWQGSYNEQFF | TGTGCCAGCTCACCCAGGTGGCAGGGGTCCTACAATGAGCAGTTCTTC
TRBJ1-1 | NA | TRBV25-1 | NA | CASSGNPIEGPNTEAFF | TGTGCCAGCAGTGGAAACCCAATCGAGGGCCCCAACACTGAAGCTTTCTTT
TRBJ1-1 | NA | TRBV7-8 | TRBD1 | CASSYTGTGTILTEAFF | TGTGCCAGCAGCTACACGGGGACAGGGACTATCCTCACTGAAGCTTTCTTT
TRBJ2-4 | NA | TRBV2 | TRBD2 | CASSRSRGGKNIQYF | TGTGCCAGCAGTCGGTCCCGGGGGGGCAAAAACATTCAGTACTTC
TRBJ1-5 | NA | TRBV7-6 | TRBD1 | CASSLADNSGTGGGWGNQPQHF | TGTGCCAGCAGCTTAGCGGATAATTCCGGGACAGGGGGCGGATGGGGCAATCAGCCCCAGCATTTT